The 2 T cell receptor beta chains below come from one sample, sequenced in a study of OX40 agonist ivuxolimab in advanced cancers. Some clones are missing from TCRdb's copy, which holds only in-frame ones; the method was immunoSEQ multiplex PCR. The data show more than 75,000 clones, approximately 84% seen once. The source was CD4+ or CD8+ T cells sorted from blood, collected in a trial of the OX40 agonist ivuxolimab. These receptors all stem from an adult with an advanced solid tumor such as melanoma, head and neck, liver or kidney cancer.

V usage is TRBV25-1 and J usage is TRBJ2-2, with 7 bases identical to TRBD1. Germline V gene data show CDR1 as MGHDK and CDR2 as SYGVNS. The CDR3 length is 15 residues. The trim removed 2 bases at V and 4 bases at J, leaving 4 bases unmatched. Here the CDR3 DNA reads TGTGCCAGCAGTGAAAGGGCAGGGGGCACCGGGGAGCTGTTTTTT. This gives the protein CASSERAGGTGELFF. Full variable domain (outside the CDR3, taken from reference TRBV25-1 and TRBJ2-2): EADIYQTPRYLVIGTGKKITLECSQTMGHDKMYWYQQDPGMELHLIHYSYGVNSTEKGDLSSESTVSRIRTEHFPLTLESARPSHTSQYLCASSERAGGTGELFFGEGSRLTVL.

The chain employs TRBV15 and TRBJ2-2; no definite D call. The CDR3 loop spans 14 amino acids. V was shortened by 0 bases and J by 4 bases, with 6 bases between the two germline ends. Germline V lookup: CDR1 LNHNV, CDR2 YYDKDF (reference sequence). CDR3 sequence: CATSRDGGTGELFF. As DNA, the CDR3 is TGTGCCACCAGCAGAGATGGCGGCACCGGGGAGCTGTTTTTT.